Below, 8 T cell receptor beta chains from the same sample are listed, as sequenced in a study of blood T cells in healthy people across ages. Primers used in a second PCR of about 6 to 11 cycles were a sample-barcoded 5' primer and a J-beta primer mix. TCRdb fed the 5' RACE reads into MiXCR, producing one record per CDR3 protein. This table holds approximately 800,000 distinct CDR3 sequences, approximately 53% found once. Specimen: blood. The receptors derive from a man older than 75 in good health.

The chain uses TRBV2 and TRBJ2-5; TRBD2 is a possible D gene (6 bases). CDR3 length: 12 residues. Deletions cut 3 bases from V and 5 bases from J, with 7 bases between. Germline values: CDR1 SNHLY, CDR2 FYNNEI. As DNA, the CDR3 is TGTGCCAGCAGTGATGGGACTGAGACCCAGTACTTC. It specifies CASSDGTETQYF.

The chain couples TRBV9 to TRBJ2-1; 11 bases map to TRBD1. This CDR3 contains 16 residues. Germline CDR1 SGDLS, CDR2 YYNGEE. The V segment lost 0 bases and the J segment 5 bases; nucleotides outside the gene matches: 4. CDR3 coding DNA: TGTGCCAGCAGCGTAGGGGGGACAGGGGGGCACAATGAGCAGTTCTTC. Its translation: CASSVGGTGGHNEQFF. Full variable domain (remainder filled in from reference TRBV9 and TRBJ2-1): DSGVTQTPKHLITATGQRVTLRCSPRSGDLSVYWYQQSLDQGLQFLIQYYNGEERAKGNILERFSAQQFPDLHSELNLSSLELGDSALYFCASSVGGTGGHNEQFFGPGTRLTVL.

The chain recombines TRBV3-1 with TRBJ2-3; TRBD1 might be the D (6 bases). The CDR3 has 13 residues. V gave up 5 bases and J gave up 14 bases, with 20 bases separating them. Germline V CDR1 and CDR2: LGHDT, YNNKEL (reference sequence). The CDR3 spells CASSSPGTQYAYF. Written as DNA, the CDR3 is TGTGCCAGCAGCTCTCCCGGGACACAGTACGCGTATTTT.

CDR3 in amino acids: CASSDSGGTGAYEQYF. The DNA for the CDR3 is TGTGCCAGCAGCGATTCCGGCGGGACAGGGGCCTACGAGCAGTACTTC. The gene calls are TRBV9 and TRBJ2-7; 10 bases map to TRBD1. J was trimmed by 2 bases and V by 3 bases; bases with no gene match: 8. Germline values: CDR1 SGDLS, CDR2 YYNGEE. The CDR3 totals 16 residues.

The rearrangement uses TRBV11-2 and TRBJ2-3, with D unresolved. Trimming left V 3 bases short and J 2 bases short, with 18 bases between. CDR1 and CDR2 from the germline V gene are SGHAT and FQNNGV. CDR3 length equals 17 residues. As DNA, the CDR3 is TGTGCCAGCAGCTTTTTTCCGGTCGGCTTCAACACAGATACGCAGTATTTT. Translated, it gives CASSFFPVGFNTDTQYF.

This sequence joins TRBV5-1 and TRBJ2-1; 11 bases are a match to TRBD2. Germline CDR1 is SGHRS and CDR2 is YFSETQ. The CDR3 has 16 residues. V gave up 0 bases and J gave up 8 bases; unmatched junction bases: 7. CDR3 sequence reads: CASSLALAGVTDEQFF. In DNA, the CDR3 is TGCGCCAGCAGCTTGGCACTAGCGGGGGTAACCGATGAGCAGTTCTTC. Variable domain in full (rest from reference TRBV5-1 and TRBJ2-1): KAGVTQTPRYLIKTRGQQVTLSCSPISGHRSVSWYQQTPGQGLQFLFEYFSETQRNKGNFPGRFSGRQFSNSRSEMNVSTLELGDSALYLCASSLALAGVTDEQFFGPGTRLTVL.

The V gene is TRBV29-1, the J gene TRBJ1-2; D gene unclear. The CDR3 loop spans 10 amino acids. Trimming took 3 bases from V and 4 from J, leaving 3 bases between them. Germline CDR1 SQVTM, CDR2 ANQGSEA. CDR3 bases: TGCAGCGTTGACAGCTATGGCTACACCTTC. Amino acid sequence: CSVDSYGYTF.

CDR3 bases: TGTGCCAGCTTTTCCTGGAGGACAGGGGGCTACAAGCAGTACTTC. This gives the protein CASFSWRTGGYKQYF. This sequence joins TRBV27 and TRBJ2-5, with 11 bases aligning to TRBD1. This CDR3 has 15 amino acids. Trimming at V came to 8 bases and at J to 11 bases, leaving 16 bases not matched to a gene. The germline CDR1 and CDR2 sequences are MNHEY and SMNVEV (reference sequence).